This TCR beta chain derives from a study of blood T cell repertoires in COVID-19. Study-wide background: The study drew acute and convalescent COVID-19 samples from the United States, Italy and Spain. The cDNA or gDNA used as material had been derived from T cells, B-cell-depleted T cells, or PBMCs.

Only in-frame clones appear in the TCRdb table, and some are missing; sequencing was by immunoSEQ multiplex PCR. This sample has about 170,000 clones, with around nine tenths found just once. With 0 bases clipped from V and 6 bases from J, the junction kept 4 bases outside the gene matches. CDR1 is KGHSH and CDR2 is LQKENI in the germline V gene. CDR3 length: 15 residues. The chain uses TRBV18 and TRBJ2-1; TRBD1 matches 8 bases. The source material was peripheral blood. The clonotype originates from a man aged 65 to 79 with acute or convalescent COVID-19. The chain's CDR3 is CASSPPRGQRNEQFF. In DNA form, the CDR3 reads TGTGCCAGCTCACCACCCAGGGGGCAACGCAATGAGCAGTTCTTC.